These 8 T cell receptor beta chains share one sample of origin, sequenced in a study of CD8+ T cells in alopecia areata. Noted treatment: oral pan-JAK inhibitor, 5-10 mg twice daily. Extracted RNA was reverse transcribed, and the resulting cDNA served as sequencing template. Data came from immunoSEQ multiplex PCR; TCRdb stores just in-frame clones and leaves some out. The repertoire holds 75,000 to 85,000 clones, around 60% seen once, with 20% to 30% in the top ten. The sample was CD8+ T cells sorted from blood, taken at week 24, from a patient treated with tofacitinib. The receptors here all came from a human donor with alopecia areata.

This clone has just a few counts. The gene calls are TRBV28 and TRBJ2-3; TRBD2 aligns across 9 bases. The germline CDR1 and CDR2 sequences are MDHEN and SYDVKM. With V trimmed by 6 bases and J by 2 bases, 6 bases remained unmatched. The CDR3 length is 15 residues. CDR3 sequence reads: CASSTSGSHTDTQYF. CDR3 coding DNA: TGTGCCAGCAGCACTAGCGGGTCCCACACAGATACGCAGTATTTT.

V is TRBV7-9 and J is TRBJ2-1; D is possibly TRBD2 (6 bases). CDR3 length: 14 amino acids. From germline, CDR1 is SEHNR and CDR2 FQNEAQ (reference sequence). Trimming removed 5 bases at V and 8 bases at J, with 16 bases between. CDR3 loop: CASSPPSAGDEQFF. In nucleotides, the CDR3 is TGTGCCAGCAGCCCCCCTAGCGCCGGGGATGAGCAGTTCTTC.

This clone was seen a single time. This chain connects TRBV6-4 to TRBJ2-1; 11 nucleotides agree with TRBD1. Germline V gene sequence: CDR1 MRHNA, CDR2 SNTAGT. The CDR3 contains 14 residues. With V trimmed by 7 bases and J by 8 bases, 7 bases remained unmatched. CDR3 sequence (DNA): TGTGCCAGCAAACCGGGACAGGGGGTCGATGAGCAGTTCTTC. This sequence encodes CASKPGQGVDEQFF.

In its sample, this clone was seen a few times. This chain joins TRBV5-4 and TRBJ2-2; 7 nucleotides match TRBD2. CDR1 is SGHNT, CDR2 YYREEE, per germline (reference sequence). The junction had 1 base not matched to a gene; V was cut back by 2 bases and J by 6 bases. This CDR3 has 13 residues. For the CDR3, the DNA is TGTGCCAGCAGCTTACGGGGGGCCGGGGAGCTGTTTTTT. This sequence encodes CASSLRGAGELFF. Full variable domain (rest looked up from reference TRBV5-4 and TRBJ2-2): ETGVTQSPTHLIKTRGQQVTLRCSSQSGHNTVSWYQQALGQGPQFIFQYYREEENGRGNFPPRFSGLQFPNYSSELNVNALELDDSALYLCASSLRGAGELFFGEGSRLTVL.

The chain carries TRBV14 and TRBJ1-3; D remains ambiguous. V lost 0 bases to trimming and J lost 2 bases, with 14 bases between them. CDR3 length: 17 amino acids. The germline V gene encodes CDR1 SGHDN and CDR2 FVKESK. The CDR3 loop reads CASSQDPKVRTGNTIYF. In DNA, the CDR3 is TGTGCCAGCAGCCAAGATCCGAAGGTCAGGACTGGAAACACCATATATTTT.

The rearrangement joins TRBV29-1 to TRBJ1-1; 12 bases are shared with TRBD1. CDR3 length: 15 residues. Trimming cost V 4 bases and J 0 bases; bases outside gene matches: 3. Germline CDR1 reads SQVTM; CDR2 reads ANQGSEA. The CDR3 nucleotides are TGCAGCGTTGTCGGGACAGGGGGCATGAACACTGAAGCTTTCTTT. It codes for CSVVGTGGMNTEAFF.

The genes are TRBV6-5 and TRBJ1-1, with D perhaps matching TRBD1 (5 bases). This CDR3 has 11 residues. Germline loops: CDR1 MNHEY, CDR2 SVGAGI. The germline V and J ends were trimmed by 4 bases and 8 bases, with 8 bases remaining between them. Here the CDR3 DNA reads TGTGCCAGCAGTTCGGACATAGAAGCTTTCTTT. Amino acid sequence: CASSSDIEAFF.

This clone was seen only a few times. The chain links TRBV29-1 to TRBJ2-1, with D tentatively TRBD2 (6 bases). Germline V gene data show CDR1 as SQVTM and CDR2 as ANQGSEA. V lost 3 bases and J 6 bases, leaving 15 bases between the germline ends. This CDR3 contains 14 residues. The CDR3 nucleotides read TGCAGCGTTGAGTTCGGGGGTGCAGGCAATGAGCAGTTCTTC. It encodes CSVEFGGAGNEQFF.